This T cell receptor (beta chain) was captured by sequencing in a study of T cells in Graves' hyperthyroidism and ophthalmopathy. General observations from the study: Ophthalmopathy could be told apart from stable hyperthyroidism with a 13 V-J model.

TCR beta CDR3 region amplification was performed from RNA transcripts. Carried out on the TCR CDR3, a first-round RT-PCR used the HTBI primer set. TCRdb ran MiXCR on the multiplex PCR reads and lists one entry per CDR3 protein. The sample carries roughly 290,000 distinct CDR3 sequences, roughly 15% recorded once. Newly diagnosed hyperthyroidism patients aged 18 to 65 years had disease lasting under 2 months. This clonotype has a handful of counts. Its specificity is unknown. A much bigger clone sits one base away, suggesting this may be a read error. The sequencing sample was made of blood. The TCR sequence derives from a woman under 40 with Graves' hyperthyroidism that later progressed to Graves' ophthalmopathy.

CDR3 sequence reads: CAWGESPDTQYF. CDR3 nucleotide sequence: TGTGCCTGGGGTGAATCACCAGATACGCAGTATTTT. The chain has TRBV30 and TRBJ2-3, with D unclear. V was shortened by 5 bases and J by 4 bases, with 10 bases between the two germline ends. The CDR3 totals 12 residues. Germline V gives CDR1 GTSNPN, CDR2 SVGIG (reference sequence).